Shown below are 22 T cell receptor beta chains from a single sample sequenced in a study of T cells after yellow fever vaccination. TCRdb re-analysed the 5' RACE reads in MiXCR, keeping a single row per CDR3 protein. The data contain about 210,000 distinct CDR3 sequences, roughly 3.3% of them singletons. The material was CD4+ T cells sorted from PBMCs, obtained 10 days after the yellow fever booster vaccination. Receptors were obtained from a man younger than 30 who received the YFV17D yellow fever vaccine.

In this sample, this clonotype turned up many times. The chain carries TRBV7-6 and TRBJ1-5; no firm D call. Germline loops: CDR1 SGHVS, CDR2 FNYEAQ. This CDR3 is 13 amino acids long. The V and J ends lost 2 bases and 5 bases respectively, with 7 bases between them. The CDR3 region has the DNA TGTGCCAGCAGCTTACAGAGCGATCAGCCCCAGCATTTT. Translation gives CASSLQSDQPQHF.

The genes are TRBV6-5 and TRBJ1-6, with D possibly matching TRBD1 (5 bases). Trimming removed 7 bases at V and 5 bases at J, with 18 bases between. CDR3 size: 16 residues. Germline CDR1 reads MNHEY; CDR2 reads SVGAGI. The CDR3 DNA reads TGTGCCAGCAACAACAATCCGGGACTGAATAATTCACCCCTCCACTTT. Translating it yields CASNNNPGLNNSPLHF.

This clonotype appeared a few times. This chain uses TRBV5-1 with TRBJ2-5; TRBD2 matches at 9 bases. J gave up 7 bases and V 0 bases, and 10 bases lay outside the gene matches. The CDR3 extends over 16 amino acids. CDR1 SGHRS and CDR2 YFSETQ come from the germline V gene. CDR3 DNA: TGCGCCAGCAGCTTGGATGGACGGCGCGGGGGGGGGACCCAGTACTTC. This encodes CASSLDGRRGGGTQYF.

This clonotype came up a few times. The V and J genes are TRBV7-3 and TRBJ2-5; D perhaps matches TRBD1 (6 bases). This CDR3 contains 16 residues. The V end lost 2 bases, the J end lost 5 bases, and 18 bases lay between the germline ends. Germline CDR1 reads SGHTA; CDR2 reads FQGTGA. CDR3 residues: CASSLGIGQGLETQYF. CDR3 nucleotides: TGTGCCAGCAGCTTAGGGATAGGGCAGGGGTTGGAGACCCAGTACTTC.

There are many counts of this clonotype. The V gene is TRBV27, the J gene TRBJ1-6; D perhaps matches TRBD1 (5 bases). This CDR3 contains 16 residues. Germline CDR1 reads MNHEY; CDR2 reads SMNVEV (reference sequence). The V end was cut by 6 bases, the J end by 1 base, with 13 bases between. In DNA, the CDR3 is TGTGCCAGCAGGATGACAGTCCCTTCCTATAATTCACCCCTCCACTTT. Encoded protein: CASRMTVPSYNSPLHF.

This clonotype was detected only a few times. The rearrangement uses TRBV5-6 and TRBJ2-2; D unclear. This CDR3 is 14 amino acids long. The V and J ends lost 2 bases and 4 bases respectively, with 9 bases between them. The germline V gene encodes CDR1 SGHDT and CDR2 YYEEEE. In nucleotides, the CDR3 is TGTGCCAGCAGCTTCACCCATATCACCGGGGAGCTGTTTTTT. Amino acid sequence: CASSFTHITGELFF.

This clonotype was picked up many times. The chain employs TRBV7-2 and TRBJ2-3, with 13 bases lining up with TRBD2. This CDR3 is 18 amino acids long. J gave up 0 bases and V 2 bases, and 5 bases lay outside the gene matches. Germline lookup yields CDR1 SGHTA and CDR2 FQGNSA. This chain's CDR3 is CASSLPRLAGGSTDTQYF. In DNA, the CDR3 is TGTGCCAGCAGCTTACCCCGACTAGCGGGGGGAAGCACAGATACGCAGTATTTT.

This chain uses TRBV7-2 with TRBJ1-3, with 7 bases fitting TRBD1. CDR1 and CDR2 from the germline V gene are SGHTA and FQGNSA. V was pared by 5 bases and J by 4 bases, with 8 bases of the junction left unmatched. CDR3 length: 15 amino acids. CDR3 nucleotide sequence: TGTGCCAGCAGCGTTAGGCAGACAGGGGGAAACACCATATATTTT. The encoded protein is CASSVRQTGGNTIYF. Supplemented by reference TRBV7-2 and TRBJ1-3, the full variable domain reads GAGVSQSPSNKVTEKGKDVELRCDPISGHTALYWYRQSLGQGLEFLIYFQGNSAPDKSGLPSDRFSAERTGGSVSTLTIQRTQQEDSAVYLCASSVRQTGGNTIYFGEGSWLTVV.

This clonotype was detected ten times or more. The J gene is TRBJ2-3, the V gene TRBV20-1; D possibly uses TRBD1 or TRBD2 (5 bases each). V gave up 4 bases and J gave up 6 bases, with 14 bases separating them. Germline CDR1 DFQATT, CDR2 SNEGSKA (reference sequence). The CDR3 is made up of 13 amino acids. CDR3 region: CSATGTPGDTQYF. The DNA of the CDR3 is TGCAGTGCTACCGGGACCCCAGGGGATACGCAGTATTTT.

This clonotype appeared many times. The chain is built from TRBV5-1 and TRBJ2-7; tentative D call: TRBD1 (6 bases). V was pared by 2 bases and J by 5 bases, with 11 bases between. The length of the CDR3 is 13 residues. Germline V CDR1 and CDR2: SGHRS, YFSETQ. CDR3 loop: CASSFDRPNEQYF. The DNA for the CDR3 is TGCGCCAGCAGCTTCGACAGGCCGAACGAGCAGTACTTC.

This clonotype was found a few times. The J gene is TRBJ1-3, the V gene TRBV3-1; 8 nucleotides match TRBD1. The junction had 9 bases not matched to a gene; V was cut back by 2 bases and J by 3 bases. Germline-derived CDR1 and CDR2 are LGHDT and YNNKEL (reference sequence). There are 17 residues in the CDR3. Here the CDR3 reads CASSQRWAGGIGNTIYF. The CDR3, as DNA: TGTGCCAGCAGCCAACGTTGGGCAGGGGGCATTGGAAACACCATATATTTT.

This clonotype was counted between two and nine times. This chain joins TRBV24-1 and TRBJ2-1; TRBD2 matches 10 bases. Trimming removed 10 bases from V and 9 bases from J; junction bases left unmatched: 8. The germline V gene has CDR1 KGHDR and CDR2 SFDVKD. This CDR3 region has 13 residues. CDR3 bases: TGTGCCACTGGGTCTAGCGGGGGTCGTGAGCAGTTCTTC. Translated: CATGSSGGREQFF.

The chain carries TRBV7-2 and TRBJ1-1; 8 positions match TRBD1. This CDR3 region has 17 residues. The junction had 13 bases not matched to a gene; V was cut back by 3 bases and J by 4 bases. Germline CDR1 SGHTA, CDR2 FQGNSA. DNA of the CDR3: TGTGCCAGCAGCTTGACCTACGGACAGGGAGTTGTCACTGAAGCTTTCTTT. Translated: CASSLTYGQGVVTEAFF.

This clonotype was found many times. V gene TRBV5-1 combines with J gene TRBJ1-1; D may be TRBD1 (5 bases). This CDR3 comprises 14 residues. Germline assignment: CDR1 SGHRS and CDR2 YFSETQ. The V end was cut by 0 bases, the J end by 4 bases, with 10 bases between. The CDR3 is CASSLELDTTEAFF. CDR3 DNA: TGCGCCAGCAGCTTGGAACTGGACACCACTGAAGCTTTCTTT.

This clonotype was seen a handful of times. V usage is TRBV4-1 and J usage is TRBJ2-1; TRBD1 aligns across 12 bases. Germline V gives CDR1 MGHRA, CDR2 YSYEKL. Trimming at V came to 1 base and at J to 9 bases, leaving 16 bases not matched to a gene. The CDR3 loop spans 19 amino acids. CDR3 loop: CASSQVVFPGQGAESEQFF. CDR3 DNA: TGCGCCAGCAGCCAAGTAGTTTTTCCGGGACAGGGGGCTGAAAGTGAGCAGTTCTTC.

The chain couples TRBV20-1 to TRBJ1-5, with 9 bases lining up with TRBD1. The CDR3 consists of 14 residues. The ends lost 3 bases at V and 5 bases at J; junction bases unmatched: 5. Germline V gene lookup returns CDR1 DFQATT and CDR2 SNEGSKA (reference sequence). In nucleotides, the CDR3 is TGCAGTGCTAGCTACAGGGGGCTGGATCAGCCCCAGCATTTT. Translated: CSASYRGLDQPQHF.

The sample holds many counts of this clonotype. The J gene is TRBJ1-6, the V gene TRBV9, with D uncertain. Trimming left V 5 bases short and J 1 base short, with 4 bases between. This CDR3 comprises 13 residues. The germline V gene has CDR1 SGDLS and CDR2 YYNGEE. CDR3 in DNA: TGTGCCAGCAGAGAATCCTATAATTCACCCCTCCACTTT. Amino acids: CASRESYNSPLHF.

Ten or more counts support this clonotype. The chain joins TRBV7-3 to TRBJ2-5; D is perhaps TRBD2 (5 bases). V was clipped by 1 base and J by 1 base, with 10 bases between them. This CDR3 contains 15 residues. Per the germline V gene, CDR1 is SGHTA and CDR2 is FQGTGA. CDR3 sequence reads: CASSLNAGIQETQYF. The CDR3 DNA follows: TGTGCCAGCAGCTTAAATGCCGGGATCCAAGAGACCCAGTACTTC. The entire variable domain, with the rest obtained from reference TRBV7-3 and TRBJ2-5, is as follows: GAGVSQTPSNKVTEKGKYVELRCDPISGHTALYWYRQSLGQGPEFLIYFQGTGAADDSGLPNDRFFAVRPEGSVSTLKIQRTERGDSAVYLCASSLNAGIQETQYFGPGTRLLVL.

This clonotype was counted only a few times. This chain links TRBV7-9 with TRBJ1-1, with D perhaps TRBD1 (5 bases). V shed 6 bases and J shed 0 bases, with 14 bases lying between them. The CDR3 runs 15 residues. Germline V gene sequence: CDR1 SEHNR, CDR2 FQNEAQ (reference sequence). The CDR3 region has the DNA TGTGCCAGCAGGACGGGGCCTCGCATGAACACTGAAGCTTTCTTT. It codes for CASRTGPRMNTEAFF.

This clonotype showed up just a few times. At one end the junction does not follow the germline gene, possibly because of a read error. The V call is TRBV15, the J call TRBJ2-1; D may match TRBD1 or TRBD2 (5 bases each). CDR1 is LNHNV, CDR2 YYDKDF, per germline (reference sequence). The CDR3 covers 16 residues. In DNA, the CDR3 is TGCGCCACCAGCAGAGGCTCCGGGACGGCAAGCGATGAGCAGTTCTTC. Protein product: CATSRGSGTASDEQFF.

This clonotype was seen repeatedly, ten times or more. The chain links TRBV6-6 to TRBJ2-7; D is perhaps TRBD1 (5 bases). Germline CDR1 MNHNY, CDR2 SVGAGI (reference sequence). The CDR3 covers 14 residues. V was clipped by 8 bases and J by 0 bases, with 14 bases between them. CDR3 DNA: TGTGCCAGCCGCCCCAGGGTAAGCTCCTACGAGCAGTACTTC. The encoded protein is CASRPRVSSYEQYF.

This clonotype has ten or more counts. The J gene is TRBJ1-3, the V gene TRBV4-2; TRBD1 aligns across 7 bases. After removal of 3 bases from V and 2 bases from J, the junction contained 10 bases not matched to a gene. The CDR3 loop spans 17 amino acids. Germline V gene sequence: CDR1 LGHNA, CDR2 YNFKEQ. The CDR3 protein is CASSQEQGSPAGNTIYF. The CDR3 coding sequence is TGTGCCAGCAGCCAGGAACAGGGGTCGCCAGCTGGAAACACCATATATTTT.